In its sample, the clone carrying this T cell receptor beta chain was seen many times. Germline V lookup: CDR1 MDHEN, CDR2 SYDVKM. CDR3 length equals 16 residues. V was clipped by 6 bases and J by 0 bases, with 12 bases between them. Every TCR cDNA molecule carried a tag that served as a unique molecular identifier. TCRdb analysed the 5' RACE reads with MiXCR anew, one entry per CDR3 protein. The sample lists roughly 15,000 distinct CDR3 sequences, 7% to 9% occurring once. This entry comes from a study of spatial heterogeneity in lung cancer. Study background: A consistent excess of beta-chain over alpha-chain sequences was detected.

Time point of the sample: sample taken at primary tumor resection. Unsorted samples of tumor, nontumor lung or frozen PBMC had their whole RNA sequenced. Donation came from some 72 patients with untreated early-stage non-small cell lung cancer. The rearrangement uses TRBV28 and TRBJ1-6; D is perhaps TRBD1 (6 bases). This receptor was identified in a female donor with early-stage non-small cell lung cancer. The sequencing used PBMCs, collected at surgery. The CDR3 sequence is CASSTAGASYNSPLHF. The CDR3, as DNA: TGTGCCAGCAGCACAGCAGGGGCCTCCTATAATTCACCCCTCCACTTT. The variable domain in full, with the rest retrieved from reference TRBV28 and TRBJ1-6, is DVKVTQSSRYLVKRTGEKVFLECVQDMDHENMFWYRQDPGLGLRLIYFSYDVKMKEKGDIPEGYSVSREKKERFSLILESASTNQTSMYLCASSTAGASYNSPLHFGNGTRLTVT.